The 26 T cell receptor beta chains given below trace back to one sample, sequenced in a study of long-term antiretroviral therapy in people with HIV. Survey-level resolution applied to immunoSEQ assay v3.0. Clones were read by immunoSEQ multiplex PCR, and TCRdb kept only the in-frame ones, dropping some. Of around 30,000 clones detected, over 75% appear once; the ten largest clones hold around 4.4%. This specimen consisted of unsorted PBMCs, obtained about 3.5 years after starting antiretroviral therapy. The receptors shown here come from a man aged 18 to 35 with HIV.

The V gene is TRBV18, the J gene TRBJ1-2; TRBD1 agrees at 7 bases. J lost 4 bases, V lost 3 bases, and 8 bases had no gene match. Looked up from germline, CDR1 is KGHSH and CDR2 is LQKENI. CDR3 length: 15 amino acids. The CDR3 loop reads CASSPETGVGYGYTF. The CDR3 nucleotides are TGTGCCAGCTCACCCGAAACAGGGGTCGGCTATGGCTACACCTTC.

This sequence joins TRBV10-3 and TRBJ1-2, with 10 bases that match TRBD1. V gave up 8 bases and J gave up 3 bases; unmatched junction bases: 9. CDR3 length equals 15 residues. Germline CDR1 is ENHRY and CDR2 is SYGVKD. For the CDR3, the DNA is TGTGCCATCGGTGGCGGGACAGGGGTGGACTATGGCTACACCTTC. Protein sequence: CAIGGGTGVDYGYTF.

The rearrangement joins TRBV13 to TRBJ2-7; 12 bases map to TRBD2. Germline CDR1 PRHDT, CDR2 FYEKMQ (reference sequence). Trimming took 5 bases from V and 4 from J; bases not matched to a gene: 12. The CDR3 is 17 amino acids. CDR3 sequence (DNA): TGTGCCAGCAGCGACACCTTAACTAGCGGGGGGCCGTACGAGCAGTACTTC. Translated: CASSDTLTSGGPYEQYF.

V usage is TRBV28 and J usage is TRBJ1-5; tentatively, D is TRBD1 (6 bases). This CDR3 is 14 amino acids long. Trimming removed 9 bases from V and 3 bases from J, with 15 bases in between. In germline, CDR1 is MDHEN, CDR2 SYDVKM. CDR3 nucleotides: TGTGCCAGTAATTCCGACAGGTTCAATCAGCCCCAGCATTTT. Its protein is CASNSDRFNQPQHF.

The CDR3 loop reads CASSQTTAGSYNEQFF. In DNA form, the CDR3 reads TGTGCCAGCAGCCAAACTACCGCAGGCTCCTACAATGAGCAGTTCTTC. The chain has TRBV9 and TRBJ2-1; no reliable D call. The ends were cut back, 4 bases at V and 0 bases at J, with 14 bases in the middle. The CDR3 has 16 amino acids. Germline CDR1 and CDR2: SGDLS and YYNGEE.

The V call is TRBV4-1, the J call TRBJ2-7; 7 positions match TRBD1. This CDR3 is built from 15 residues. With V trimmed by 4 bases and J by 4 bases, 10 bases remained unmatched. In germline, CDR1 is MGHRA, CDR2 YSYEKL. In nucleotides, the CDR3 is TGCGCCAGCAGCCCGACCCAGACAGGGATTTACGAGCAGTACTTC. It codes for CASSPTQTGIYEQYF.

The chain uses TRBV15 and TRBJ2-1, with 8 bases that match TRBD2. CDR3 length equals 15 residues. With 8 bases clipped from V and 7 bases from J, the junction kept 13 bases outside the gene matches. CDR1 and CDR2 from the germline V gene are LNHNV and YYDKDF (reference sequence). The CDR3 is CATGEGLGVLNEQFF. CDR3 nucleotide sequence: TGTGCCACCGGAGAGGGACTAGGGGTCCTAAATGAGCAGTTCTTC.

The chain has TRBV14 and TRBJ1-1; D gene ambiguous. Germline V gene data show CDR1 as SGHDN and CDR2 as FVKESK. Trimming removed 0 bases from V and 3 bases from J, with 11 bases in between. This CDR3 is 15 amino acids long. In DNA form, the CDR3 reads TGTGCCAGCAGCCAAGATAGGCGCAGCTACACTGAAGCTTTCTTT. It codes for CASSQDRRSYTEAFF.

The J gene is TRBJ1-4, the V gene TRBV4-3; D is perhaps TRBD1 (5 bases). This CDR3 is 16 amino acids long. Trimming stripped 3 bases from V and 4 bases from J, with 15 bases between. Looked up from germline, CDR1 is LGHNA and CDR2 is YSLEER. Here the CDR3 DNA reads TGCGCCAGCAGCCAGGACTGGGACCTTCTTAATGAAAAACTGTTTTTT. Residues: CASSQDWDLLNEKLFF.

The chain joins TRBV21-1 to TRBJ1-5. TRBV21-1 is an annotated pseudogene. CDR3 length: 16 amino acids. CDR3 coding DNA: TGTGCCAGCAGCAATCTACCGACGGGCCCCAATCAGCCCCAGCATTTT. It specifies CASSNLPTGPNQPQHF.

The chain joins TRBV7-3 to TRBJ2-7, with D possibly being TRBD1 (7 bases). Germline CDR1 is SGHTA and CDR2 is FQGTGA. Trimming pared 3 bases from V and 0 bases from J, leaving 9 bases between. The CDR3 covers 14 residues. DNA for the CDR3: TGTGCCAGCAGCTTCCAGGGGGGCTCCTACGAGCAGTACTTC. Its translation is CASSFQGGSYEQYF. The full variable domain, rest sourced from reference TRBV7-3 and TRBJ2-7, is GAGVSQTPSNKVTEKGKYVELRCDPISGHTALYWYRQSLGQGPEFLIYFQGTGAADDSGLPNDRFFAVRPEGSVSTLKIQRTERGDSAVYLCASSFQGGSYEQYFGPGTRLTVT.

This clone was recorded a few times. J is TRBJ1-2 and V is TRBV5-1, with a tentative D call TRBD1 (5 bases). CDR1 is SGHRS, CDR2 YFSETQ, per germline. V shed 4 bases and J shed 6 bases, with 22 bases lying between them. This CDR3 region has 16 residues. This CDR3 is CASSPGMTGTSDGYTF. The CDR3 DNA reads TGCGCCAGCAGCCCAGGGATGACCGGGACCTCGGATGGCTACACCTTC. Full variable domain (outside the CDR3, taken from reference TRBV5-1 and TRBJ1-2): KAGVTQTPRYLIKTRGQQVTLSCSPISGHRSVSWYQQTPGQGLQFLFEYFSETQRNKGNFPGRFSGRQFSNSRSEMNVSTLELGDSALYLCASSPGMTGTSDGYTFGSGTRLTVV.

This rearrangement joins TRBV4-3 to TRBJ2-7; the D is unclear. CDR1 and CDR2 (germline): LGHNA, YSLEER. V lost 0 bases, J lost 2 bases, and 14 bases lay in between. The CDR3 spans 16 residues. CDR3 DNA sequence: TGCGCCAGCAGCCAAGATCTGTGGGCAGGCGCCTACGAGCAGTACTTC. Its protein product is CASSQDLWAGAYEQYF.

The chain recombines TRBV7-2 with TRBJ2-7, with 7 bases identical to TRBD1. Trimming at V came to 4 bases and at J to 1 base, leaving 7 bases not matched to a gene. The CDR3 consists of 15 residues. Germline values: CDR1 SGHTA, CDR2 FQGNSA. The CDR3 region has the DNA TGTGCCAGCAGCTCAAGACCGGGACAGTCCTACGAGCAGTACTTC. This codes for CASSSRPGQSYEQYF.

The CDR3 sequence is CASSPQASQTATNEKLFF. DNA for the CDR3: TGTGCCAGCTCACCACAGGCCAGTCAGACTGCAACTAATGAAAAACTGTTTTTT. J is TRBJ1-4 and V is TRBV18, with unresolved D. The germline CDR1 and CDR2 sequences are KGHSH and LQKENI. Trimming stripped 1 base from V and 0 bases from J, with 15 bases between. This CDR3 region has 18 residues. Together with reference TRBV18 and TRBJ1-4, the CDR3 gives the full variable domain: NAGVMQNPRHLVRRRGQEARLRCSPMKGHSHVYWYRQLPEEGLKFMVYLQKENIIDESGMPKERFSAEFPKEGPSILRIQQVVRGDSAAYFCASSPQASQTATNEKLFFGSGTQLSVL.

V usage is TRBV5-4 and J usage is TRBJ2-7, with TRBD2 as a possible D gene (7 bases). This CDR3 contains 15 residues. Germline CDR1 SGHNT, CDR2 YYREEE (reference sequence). The germline V and J ends were trimmed by 3 bases and 4 bases, with 17 bases remaining between them. CDR3 sequence reads: CASSSLRGGLYEQYF. CDR3 DNA: TGTGCCAGCAGCTCCCTGAGGGGGGGTCTGTACGAGCAGTACTTC.

J is TRBJ1-3 and V is TRBV7-9; unclear D gene. V lost 2 bases and J lost 6, with 8 bases in between. In germline, CDR1 is SEHNR, CDR2 FQNEAQ (reference sequence). CDR3 length: 13 residues. The CDR3 DNA is TGTGCCAGCAGCTTAATGGTCGAAAACACCATATATTTT. It translates to CASSLMVENTIYF.

The rearrangement links TRBV28 to TRBJ2-3; 13 bases are a match to TRBD2. J was trimmed by 3 bases and V by 3 bases; bases with no gene match: 12. The CDR3 totals 19 residues. Germline loops: CDR1 MDHEN, CDR2 SYDVKM. DNA of the CDR3: TGTGCCAGCAGTTTTAGTGCGCGGACTAGCGGGAGTTCGACAGATACGCAGTATTTT. Translation gives CASSFSARTSGSSTDTQYF.

The chain has TRBV6-5 and TRBJ1-4, with D maybe TRBD1 (5 bases). Germline V gene sequence: CDR1 MNHEY, CDR2 SVGAGI. The CDR3 has 13 amino acids. V lost 6 bases and J lost 8, with 13 bases in between. The CDR3 region has the DNA TGTGCCAGCAGGATAGGGGCTCGGGAAAAACTGTTTTTT. Its protein is CASRIGAREKLFF.

The V gene is TRBV27, the J gene TRBJ1-1; TRBD1 matches 9 bases. The CDR3 totals 17 residues. V shed 3 bases and J 4 bases; nucleotides not matched to a gene: 12. CDR1 is MNHEY and CDR2 is SMNVEV in the germline V gene (reference sequence). CDR3 nucleotide sequence: TGTGCCAGCAGTTTTGCACAGGGGGCGCGGGGGGTCACTGAAGCTTTCTTT. As protein: CASSFAQGARGVTEAFF.

The V and J genes are TRBV28 and TRBJ1-5, with 9 bases matching TRBD1. The germline gives CDR1 MDHEN, CDR2 SYDVKM. V shed 4 bases, J shed 3 bases, and the junction held 7 bases outside the gene matches. The CDR3 is 16 residues long. The chain's CDR3 is CASSSSWDRDNQPQHF. CDR3 nucleotides: TGTGCCAGCAGTTCCTCATGGGACAGGGACAATCAGCCCCAGCATTTT.

J is TRBJ1-1 and V is TRBV11-2, with TRBD1 matching 7 bases. The V and J ends lost 1 base and 4 bases, in that order; junction bases with no gene match: 6. Germline lookup yields CDR1 SGHAT and CDR2 FQNNGV. The CDR3 spans 15 residues. The CDR3 nucleotides are TGTGCCAGCAGCTTAGTCCTTCAGGGGGTCACTGAAGCTTTCTTT. It yields the protein CASSLVLQGVTEAFF.

This sequence joins TRBV6-1 and TRBJ1-1; 8 bases are shared with TRBD1. This CDR3 spans 14 amino acids. Germline V lookup: CDR1 MNHNS, CDR2 SASEGT. V shed 5 bases and J 7 bases; nucleotides not matched to a gene: 9. The CDR3 DNA follows: TGTGCCAGCAGTTCGACCCGGACAGGGATTGAAGCTTTCTTT. Amino acid sequence: CASSSTRTGIEAFF.

The gene calls are TRBV10-3 and TRBJ2-3; 8 nucleotides align to TRBD2. V lost 2 bases and J lost 4; bases outside the gene matches: 2. Germline CDR1 reads ENHRY; CDR2 reads SYGVKD. The CDR3 runs 14 residues. For the CDR3, the DNA is TGTGCCATCAGTGAGACCGGGGGGGCAGATACGCAGTATTTT. Amino acid sequence: CAISETGGADTQYF.

The chain couples TRBV9 to TRBJ1-1, with a weak D call TRBD1 (6 bases). Trimming removed 3 bases from V and 0 bases from J, with 12 bases in between. CDR3 length equals 15 residues. The germline V gene encodes CDR1 SGDLS and CDR2 YYNGEE. The CDR3 DNA sequence: TGTGCCAGCAGCGCTTCGCAGGGGTTGAACACTGAAGCTTTCTTT. Its translation is CASSASQGLNTEAFF.

The CDR3 spells CASSSFRTGNSPLHF. CDR3 in DNA: TGTGCCAGCAGCTCATTTCGGACAGGGAATTCACCCCTCCACTTT. This chain uses TRBV7-8 with TRBJ1-6; the match to TRBD1 covers 8 bases. CDR1 is SGHVS and CDR2 is FQNEAQ in the germline V gene. V shed 4 bases, J shed 7 bases, and the junction held 6 bases outside the gene matches. The CDR3 has 15 amino acids.